This T cell receptor beta chain was recorded in a study of PD-1 blockade in classical Hodgkin lymphoma. The assay was immunoSEQ multiplex PCR, and TCRdb's table has in-frame clones only and misses some. The table shows 47,000 or so clones, with approximately 90% occurring only once. In germline, CDR1 is SEHNR, CDR2 FQNEAQ (reference sequence). J lost 0 bases, V lost 1 base, and 6 bases had no gene match. The CDR3 spans 17 residues. The sample's time point: newly diagnosed, previously untreated cHL patient sample. The sequence came from a human donor with classical Hodgkin lymphoma. The chain joins TRBV7-9 to TRBJ2-5, with 9 bases matching TRBD1. The source material was peripheral blood mononuclear cells (PBMCs). The CDR3 sequence is CASSLVLQGAHQETQYF. The DNA for the CDR3 is TGTGCCAGCAGCTTAGTTCTACAGGGGGCGCACCAAGAGACCCAGTACTTC.